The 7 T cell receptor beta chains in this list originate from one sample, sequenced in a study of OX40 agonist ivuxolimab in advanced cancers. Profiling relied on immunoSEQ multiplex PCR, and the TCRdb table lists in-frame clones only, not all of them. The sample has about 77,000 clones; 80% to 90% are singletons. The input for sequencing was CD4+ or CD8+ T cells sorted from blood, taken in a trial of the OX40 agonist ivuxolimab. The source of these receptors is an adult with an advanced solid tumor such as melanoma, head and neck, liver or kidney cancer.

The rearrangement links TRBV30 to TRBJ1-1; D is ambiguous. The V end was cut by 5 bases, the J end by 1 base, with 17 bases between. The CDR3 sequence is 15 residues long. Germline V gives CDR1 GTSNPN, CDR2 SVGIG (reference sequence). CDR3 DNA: TGTGCCTGGGGGGATTTAAAGGCTGGGAACACTGAAGCTTTCTTT. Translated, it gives CAWGDLKAGNTEAFF.

DNA for the CDR3: TGTGCCAGCAGCCCGGGACTAGTTCGCGAGCAGTTCTTC. Its protein is CASSPGLVREQFF. This chain connects TRBV7-9 to TRBJ2-1; 8 bases agree with TRBD2. CDR3 size: 13 residues. The V gene's germline CDR1 is SEHNR and CDR2 FQNEAQ (reference sequence). The trim removed 5 bases at V and 10 bases at J, leaving 7 bases unmatched.

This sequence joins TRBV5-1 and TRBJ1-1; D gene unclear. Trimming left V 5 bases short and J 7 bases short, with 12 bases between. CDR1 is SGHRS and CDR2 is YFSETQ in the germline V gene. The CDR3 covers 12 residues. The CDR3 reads CASRSGRDEAFF. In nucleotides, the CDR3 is TGCGCCAGCAGATCGGGGAGGGATGAAGCTTTCTTT.

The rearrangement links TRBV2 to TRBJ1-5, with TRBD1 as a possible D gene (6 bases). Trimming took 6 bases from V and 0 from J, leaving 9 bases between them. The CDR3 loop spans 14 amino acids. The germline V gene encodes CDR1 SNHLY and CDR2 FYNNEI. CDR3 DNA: TGTGCCAGCAGCATGACAGGTAGCAATCAGCCCCAGCATTTT. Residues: CASSMTGSNQPQHF.

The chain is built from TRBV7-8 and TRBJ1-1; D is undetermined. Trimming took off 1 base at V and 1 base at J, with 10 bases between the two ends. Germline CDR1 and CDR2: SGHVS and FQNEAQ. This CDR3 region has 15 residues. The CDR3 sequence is CASSLVEGPNTEAFF. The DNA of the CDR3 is TGTGCCAGCAGCTTAGTTGAAGGGCCGAACACTGAAGCTTTCTTT.

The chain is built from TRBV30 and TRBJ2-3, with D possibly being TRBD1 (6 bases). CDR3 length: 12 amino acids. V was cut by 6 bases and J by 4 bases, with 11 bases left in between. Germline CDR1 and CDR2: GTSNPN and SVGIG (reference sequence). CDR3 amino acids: CACTGKADTQYF. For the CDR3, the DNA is TGTGCCTGCACAGGGAAAGCAGATACGCAGTATTTT.

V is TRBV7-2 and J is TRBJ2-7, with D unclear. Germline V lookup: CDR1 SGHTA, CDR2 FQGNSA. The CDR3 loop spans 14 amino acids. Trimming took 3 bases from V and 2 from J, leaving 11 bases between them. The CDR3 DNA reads TGTGCCAGCAGCTTGCCCGGGTCTCCCTACGAGCAGTACTTC. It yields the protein CASSLPGSPYEQYF.